This TCR beta chain was found in a study of T cell repertoires in cytomegalovirus infection (dated by TCRdb to the late 2010s). Concerning the study at large: The HLA type of each donor mattered for the analysis, because public TCR beta signatures pointed to carriage of CMV infection along with the matching HLA type.

Trimming takes 11 bases from V and 10 bases from J, and the germline ends sit 15 bases apart. CDR1 MNHNS and CDR2 SASEGT were looked up in the germline V gene. From the cysteine up to the phenylalanine, the CDR3 has a length of 11 residues. This entry keeps only the CDR3 DNA: 33 bases, framed from base 1. The sequencer was an Illumina HiSeq 1500. TCRdb ran its own pipeline on the public reads, namely fastp trimming at Q25 and MiXCR clone calling, and kept in-frame beta chains. Rows matching on CDR3 protein sequence are summarized as one entry with the most common DNA and genes. For this sample the table gives more than 400,000 distinct CDR3 sequences, of which 26% were detected only once. 13% of the sample belongs to the ten largest clones. Ten or more counts support this clonotype. It has no known antigen specificity. One base away there is no much larger clone; base qualities are not given. The full study reports these points: The ex vivo response was dominated by HLA-C-restricted CMV-specific TCR beta clonotypes, and the single most frequent clonotype in two of eight donors was supplied by these HLA-C-restricted clonotypes. Cumulative frequency of public TCR beta family members discriminated carriers of CMV infection plus the relevant HLA type in this cohort and an independent roughly 350-donor cohort.

Sequenced material: PBMCs. The TCR was taken from a human donor in good health (CMV status not recorded). Some clones in this sample may be carry-over from other donors' samples. The V gene is TRBV6-1 and the J gene is TRBJ1-5; the D segment could be TRBD1, given 6 matching bases. The DNA reads as follows: TGTGCCGGAGGAACAGGGAAACCCCAGCATTTT. This codes for CAGGTGKPQHF.